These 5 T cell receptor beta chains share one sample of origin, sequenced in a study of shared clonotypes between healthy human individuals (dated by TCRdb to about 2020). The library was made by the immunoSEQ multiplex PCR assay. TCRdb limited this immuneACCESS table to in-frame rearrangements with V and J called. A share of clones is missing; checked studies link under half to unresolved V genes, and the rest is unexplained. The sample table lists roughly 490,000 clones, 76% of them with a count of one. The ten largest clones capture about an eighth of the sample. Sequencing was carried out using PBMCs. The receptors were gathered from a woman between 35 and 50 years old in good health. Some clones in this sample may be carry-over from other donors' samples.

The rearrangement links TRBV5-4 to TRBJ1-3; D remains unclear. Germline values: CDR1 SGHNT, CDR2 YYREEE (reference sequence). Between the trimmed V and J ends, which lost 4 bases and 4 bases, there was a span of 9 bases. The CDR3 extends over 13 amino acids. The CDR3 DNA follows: TGTGCCAGCAGCATTCGAACGGGAAACACCATATATTTT. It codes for CASSIRTGNTIYF.

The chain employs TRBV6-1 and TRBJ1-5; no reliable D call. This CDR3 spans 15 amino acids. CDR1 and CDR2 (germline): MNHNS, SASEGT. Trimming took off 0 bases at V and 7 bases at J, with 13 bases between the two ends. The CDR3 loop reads CASSEAGQVGQPQHF. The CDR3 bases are TGTGCCAGCAGTGAAGCGGGCCAAGTAGGCCAGCCCCAGCATTTT.

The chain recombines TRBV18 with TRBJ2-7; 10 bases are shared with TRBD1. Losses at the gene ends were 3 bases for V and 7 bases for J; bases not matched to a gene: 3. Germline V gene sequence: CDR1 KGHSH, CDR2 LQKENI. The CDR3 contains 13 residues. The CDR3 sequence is CASSPGQGWEQYF. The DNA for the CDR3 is TGTGCCAGCTCACCGGGACAGGGGTGGGAGCAGTACTTC.

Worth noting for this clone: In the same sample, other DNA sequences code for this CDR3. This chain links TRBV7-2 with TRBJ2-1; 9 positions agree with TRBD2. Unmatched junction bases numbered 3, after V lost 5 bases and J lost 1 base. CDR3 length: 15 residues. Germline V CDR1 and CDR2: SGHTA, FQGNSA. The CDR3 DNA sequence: TGTGCCAGCAGCCTTAGCGGGAGTTCCTACAATGAGCAGTTCTTC. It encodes CASSLSGSSYNEQFF.

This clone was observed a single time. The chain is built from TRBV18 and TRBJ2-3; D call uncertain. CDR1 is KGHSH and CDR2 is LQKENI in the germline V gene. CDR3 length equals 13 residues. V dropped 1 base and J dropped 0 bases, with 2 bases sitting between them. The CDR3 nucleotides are TGTGCCAGCTCACCACAGAGCACAGATACGCAGTATTTT. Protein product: CASSPQSTDTQYF.